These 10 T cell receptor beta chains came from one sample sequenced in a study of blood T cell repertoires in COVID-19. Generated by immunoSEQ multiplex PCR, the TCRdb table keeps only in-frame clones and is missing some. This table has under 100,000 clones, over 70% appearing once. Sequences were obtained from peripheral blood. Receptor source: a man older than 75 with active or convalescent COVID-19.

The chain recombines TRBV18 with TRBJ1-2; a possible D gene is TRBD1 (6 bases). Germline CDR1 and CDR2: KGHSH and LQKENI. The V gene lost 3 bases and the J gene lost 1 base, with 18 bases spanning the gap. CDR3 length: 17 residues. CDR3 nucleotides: TGTGCCAGCTCACCTTCTGGTCGGGCAGGGGATAACTATGGCTACACCTTC. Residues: CASSPSGRAGDNYGYTF. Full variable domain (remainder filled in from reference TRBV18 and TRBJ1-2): NAGVMQNPRHLVRRRGQEARLRCSPMKGHSHVYWYRQLPEEGLKFMVYLQKENIIDESGMPKERFSAEFPKEGPSILRIQQVVRGDSAAYFCASSPSGRAGDNYGYTFGSGTRLTVV.

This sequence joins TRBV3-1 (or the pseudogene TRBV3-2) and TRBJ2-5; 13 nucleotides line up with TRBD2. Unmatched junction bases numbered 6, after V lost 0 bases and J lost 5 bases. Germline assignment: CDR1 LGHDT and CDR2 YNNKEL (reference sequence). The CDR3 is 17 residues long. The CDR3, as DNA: TGTGCCAGCAGCCAAGATTTCGAGGGACTAGCGGGGGAGACCCAGTACTTC. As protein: CASSQDFEGLAGETQYF.

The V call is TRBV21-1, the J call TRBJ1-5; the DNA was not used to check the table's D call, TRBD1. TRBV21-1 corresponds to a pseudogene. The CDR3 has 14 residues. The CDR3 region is CASSLWTGFQPQHF. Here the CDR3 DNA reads TGTGCCAGCAGCCTCTGGACAGGCTTTCAGCCCCAGCATTTT.

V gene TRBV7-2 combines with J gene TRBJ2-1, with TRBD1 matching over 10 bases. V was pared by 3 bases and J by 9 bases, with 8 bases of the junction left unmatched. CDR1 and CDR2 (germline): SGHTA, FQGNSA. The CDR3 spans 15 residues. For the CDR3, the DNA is TGTGCCAGCAGCTTCCGGGACAGGGGAAATGGTGAGCAGTTCTTC. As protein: CASSFRDRGNGEQFF.

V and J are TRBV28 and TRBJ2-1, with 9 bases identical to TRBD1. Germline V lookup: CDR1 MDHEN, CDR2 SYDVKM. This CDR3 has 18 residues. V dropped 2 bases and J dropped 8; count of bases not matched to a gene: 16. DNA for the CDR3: TGTGCCAGCAGTTTAGCGTCCCCCGGGACAGGGAGAGCGGATGAGCAGTTCTTC. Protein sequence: CASSLASPGTGRADEQFF.

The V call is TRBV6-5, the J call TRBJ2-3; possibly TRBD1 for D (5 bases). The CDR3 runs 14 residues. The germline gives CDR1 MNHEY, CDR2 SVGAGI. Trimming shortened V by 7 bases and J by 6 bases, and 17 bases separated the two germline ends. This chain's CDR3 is CASTRGAWVDTQYF. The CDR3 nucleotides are TGTGCCAGCACTAGGGGTGCGTGGGTCGATACGCAGTATTTT.

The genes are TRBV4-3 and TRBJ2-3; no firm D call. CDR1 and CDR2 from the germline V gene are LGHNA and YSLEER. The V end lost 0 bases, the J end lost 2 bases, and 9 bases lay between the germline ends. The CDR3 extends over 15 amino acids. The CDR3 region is CASSQERAYTDTQYF. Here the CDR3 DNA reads TGCGCCAGCAGCCAAGAGCGCGCCTACACAGATACGCAGTATTTT.

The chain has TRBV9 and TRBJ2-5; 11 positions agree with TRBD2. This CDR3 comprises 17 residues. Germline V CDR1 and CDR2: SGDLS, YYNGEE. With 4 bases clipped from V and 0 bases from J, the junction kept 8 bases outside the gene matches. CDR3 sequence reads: CASSPRASGGYQETQYF. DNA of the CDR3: TGTGCCAGCAGCCCCAGAGCTAGCGGGGGGTACCAAGAGACCCAGTACTTC.

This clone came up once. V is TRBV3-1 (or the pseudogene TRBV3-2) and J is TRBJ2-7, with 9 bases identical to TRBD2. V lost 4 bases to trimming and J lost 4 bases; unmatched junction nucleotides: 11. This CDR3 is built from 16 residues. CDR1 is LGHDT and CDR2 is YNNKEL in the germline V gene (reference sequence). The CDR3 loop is CASSPEGSGGSYEQYF. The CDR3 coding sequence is TGTGCCAGCAGCCCGGAGGGCAGCGGGGGGTCTTACGAGCAGTACTTC.

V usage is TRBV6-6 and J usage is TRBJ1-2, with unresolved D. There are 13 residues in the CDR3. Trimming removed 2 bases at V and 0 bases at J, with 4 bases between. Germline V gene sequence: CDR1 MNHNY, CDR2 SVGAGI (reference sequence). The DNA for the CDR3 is TGTGCCAGCAGTTACCTTCCTAACTATGGCTACACCTTC. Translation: CASSYLPNYGYTF.